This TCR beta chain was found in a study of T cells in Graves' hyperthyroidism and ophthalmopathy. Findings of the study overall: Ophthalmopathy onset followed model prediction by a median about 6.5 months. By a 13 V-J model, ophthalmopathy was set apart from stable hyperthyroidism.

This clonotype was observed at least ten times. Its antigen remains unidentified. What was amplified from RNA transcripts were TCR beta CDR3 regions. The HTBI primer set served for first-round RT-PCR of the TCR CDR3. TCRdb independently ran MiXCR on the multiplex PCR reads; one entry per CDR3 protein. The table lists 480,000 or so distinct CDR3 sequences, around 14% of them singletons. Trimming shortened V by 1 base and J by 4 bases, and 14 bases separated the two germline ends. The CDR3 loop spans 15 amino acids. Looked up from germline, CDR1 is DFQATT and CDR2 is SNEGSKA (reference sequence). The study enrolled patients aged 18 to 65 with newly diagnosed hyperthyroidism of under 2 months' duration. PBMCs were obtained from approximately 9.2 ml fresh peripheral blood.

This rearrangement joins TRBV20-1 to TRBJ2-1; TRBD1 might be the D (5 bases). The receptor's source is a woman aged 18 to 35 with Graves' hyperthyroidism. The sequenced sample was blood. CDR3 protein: CSARGPQGMYNEQFF. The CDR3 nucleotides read TGCAGTGCTAGAGGCCCGCAGGGAATGTACAATGAGCAGTTCTTC.